This is a list of T cell receptor beta chains from one sample in a study of Graves' ophthalmopathy and Graves' hyperthyroidism. TCRdb reprocessed the multiplex PCR reads via MiXCR and lists one record per CDR3 protein. This table has some 170,000 distinct CDR3 sequences, 35% to 45% appearing once. Material for sequencing was peripheral blood. Receptors were obtained from a man under 40 with Graves' ophthalmopathy. CDR3s include the opening cysteine and the closing phenylalanine or tryptophan. Each record gives: D gene, clone size, J gene, V gene, CDR3 DNA, CDR3 protein. D genes are given only for firm matches. The size field is filled for only some rows; it gives once, few, many or a size class.

>NA|many|TRBJ2-5|TRBV12-3/TRBV12-4
TGTGCCAGCAGTTGGCAGGGGGGGGGAGAGACCCAGTACTTC
CASSWQGGGETQYF
>TRBD1|many|TRBJ1-1|TRBV18
TGTGCCAGCTCAGGGAACAGGGGCGACACTGAAGCTTTCTTT
CASSGNRGDTEAFF
>TRBD1|NA|TRBJ1-6|TRBV6-5
TGTGCCAGCAGTTTGCTCCGGACAGGAAATTCACCCCTCCACTTT
CASSLLRTGNSPLHF
>TRBD1|many|TRBJ1-1|TRBV30
TGTGCCTGGTCCCTCGGGACAGGGGCGCACCAAGCTTTCTTT
CAWSLGTGAHQAFF
>NA|NA|TRBJ1-1|TRBV6-5
TGTGCCAGCAGTTACCTAGGGGAGAACACTGAAGCTTTCTTT
CASSYLGENTEAFF
>NA|many|TRBJ1-1|TRBV7-2
TGTGCCAGCAGCTGGACCTGGGGGAACACTGAAGCTTTCTTT
CASSWTWGNTEAFF
>TRBD2|many|TRBJ2-5|TRBV6-2/TRBV6-3
TGTGCCAGCTGGGGTAGCGGGAGTGAGACCCAGTACTTC
CASWGSGSETQYF
>NA|many|TRBJ1-2|TRBV20-1
TGCAGTGCTAGTTCGGGGGTCACTAACTATGGCTACACCTTC
CSASSGVTNYGYTF
>NA|many|TRBJ2-7|TRBV18
TGTGCCAGCTCACCATGGCGGTACGAGCAGTACTTC
CASSPWRYEQYF
>NA|NA|TRBJ2-5|TRBV6-5
TGTGCCAGCAGTTCCCCCCGAGGGAAGACATTCTCGGAGACCCAGTACTTC
CASSSPRGKTFSETQYF
>NA|many|TRBJ2-2|TRBV28
TGTGCCAGCAGAAACGCGGCCGAGGACACCGGGGAGCTGTTTTTT
CASRNAAEDTGELFF
>TRBD1|NA|TRBJ2-7|TRBV6-1
TGTGCCAGCAGCCCCGTTACAGGGGACGAGCAGTACTTC
CASSPVTGDEQYF
>NA|many|TRBJ1-2|TRBV2
TGTGCCAGCAAGGCCCACACGCCTTATGGCTACACCTTC
CASKAHTPYGYTF
>TRBD1|NA|TRBJ1-1|TRBV12-3/TRBV12-4
TGTGCCAGCACCAAGACAGGGGGCTTCACTGAAGCTTTCTTT
CASTKTGGFTEAFF
>NA|many|TRBJ1-3|TRBV20-1
TGCAGTGCAACTCCCCGACACGGGGGAAACACCATATATTTT
CSATPRHGGNTIYF
>NA|NA|TRBJ2-2|TRBV2
TGTGCCAGCAGTGAACGGGGACCGAACACCGGGGAGCTGTTTTTT
CASSERGPNTGELFF
>NA|many|TRBJ2-7|TRBV4-1
TGCGCCAGCAGCCAAGATCGTAACGTCATCTCCTACGAGCAGTACTTC
CASSQDRNVISYEQYF
>TRBD1|NA|TRBJ1-1|TRBV12-3/TRBV12-4
TGTGCCAGCAGTTGGACAGGGGGCGCGGGTACTGAAGCTTTCTTT
CASSWTGGAGTEAFF
>TRBD1|NA|TRBJ1-1|TRBV12-3/TRBV12-4
TGTGCCAGCAGTCACGGACAGGGGTTGACTGAAGCTTTCTTT
CASSHGQGLTEAFF
>TRBD1|many|TRBJ1-6|TRBV6-5
TGTGCCAGCAGTTACTCGCGCGGACAGGGCAATTCACCCCTCCACTTT
CASSYSRGQGNSPLHF
>NA|many|TRBJ1-5|TRBV5-1
TGCGCCAGCAGCTTGGTAGACACCTCCAATCAGCCCCAGCATTTT
CASSLVDTSNQPQHF
>TRBD2|many|TRBJ2-7|TRBV12-3/TRBV12-4
TGTGCCAGCAGTGTTAGCGGGAGGGCATATGAGCAGTACTTC
CASSVSGRAYEQYF
>TRBD1|NA|TRBJ1-2|TRBV5-1
TGCGCCAGCAGCTTGGACAGGGGAGGGATTAACTATGGCTACACCTTC
CASSLDRGGINYGYTF
>NA|many|TRBJ2-5|TRBV4-3
TGCGCCAGCAGCCCCGGGACCTACGGAGGGGCCCAGTACTTC
CASSPGTYGGAQYF
>NA|many|TRBJ1-2|TRBV12-3/TRBV12-4
TGTGCCAGCACCTCTTGGGCACGAAACTATGGCTACACCTTC
CASTSWARNYGYTF
>NA|many|TRBJ2-7|TRBV6-1
TGTGCCAGCAGTCCTCCAACTACCAACTACGAGCAGTACTTC
CASSPPTTNYEQYF
>TRBD1|NA|TRBJ1-5|TRBV12-3/TRBV12-4
TGTGCCAGCAGGCGACAGGGGCGCCAGCCCCAGCATTTT
CASRRQGRQPQHF
>NA|many|TRBJ1-2|TRBV29-1
TGCAGCGTTGACGAGGCGGCAGGGAACTATGGCTACACCTTC
CSVDEAAGNYGYTF
>NA|many|TRBJ1-1|TRBV4-1
TGCGCCAGCGGCAGCCCGGGGGCGCAGGGCACTGAAGCTTTCTTT
CASGSPGAQGTEAFF
>NA|NA|TRBJ2-5|TRBV7-9
TGTGCCAGCAGCTTACTTTCGTACCAAGAGACCCAGTACTTC
CASSLLSYQETQYF
>NA|NA|TRBJ1-2|TRBV12-3/TRBV12-4
TGTGCCAGCAGATCCCCCTTTGACTATGGCTACACCTTC
CASRSPFDYGYTF
>NA|many|TRBJ1-5|TRBV6-2/TRBV6-3
TGTGCCAGCACCCCGATCAGGGTTGCGGGAGGTCAGCCCCAGCATTTT
CASTPIRVAGGQPQHF
>TRBD2|many|TRBJ2-7|TRBV20-1
TGCAGTGCTAGAAATTCACGAGGACTAGCGGGTCCCTACGAGCAGTACTTC
CSARNSRGLAGPYEQYF
>NA|many|TRBJ1-1|TRBV5-1
TGCGCCAGCAGCTTGGATGGGGAGGGTAAAGCTTTCTTT
CASSLDGEGKAFF
>NA|many|TRBJ2-2|TRBV12-3/TRBV12-4
TGTGCCAGCAGTCCCCTAAGGCCGGCGCGCGGCGGGGAGCTGTTTTTT
CASSPLRPARGGELFF
>TRBD1|many|TRBJ1-2|TRBV6-5
TGTGCCAGCAGCTCCGGGGACAGTTATGGCTACACCTTC
CASSSGDSYGYTF
>TRBD1|few|TRBJ1-5|TRBV6-1
TGTGCCAGCAGTAATACAGGGGTACCCAATCAGCCCCAGCATTTT
CASSNTGVPNQPQHF
>TRBD1|many|TRBJ2-7|TRBV25-1
TGTGCCAGCAGTGGGACAGGGGTAAGTGGGGAGCAGTACTTC
CASSGTGVSGEQYF
>TRBD2|many|TRBJ2-3|TRBV12-3/TRBV12-4
TGTGCCAGCAACTCCCCCACTAGCGGGATCACAGATACGCAGTATTTT
CASNSPTSGITDTQYF
>NA|NA|TRBJ2-7|TRBV28
TGTGCCAGCAGTCCCCTAGTCTCCGAGCAGTACTTC
CASSPLVSEQYF
>TRBD2|many|TRBJ2-7|TRBV6-2/TRBV6-3
TGTGCCAGCAGAATGGCTAGCGGCCTCCAGTACTTC
CASRMASGLQYF
>NA|many|TRBJ2-7|TRBV6-5
TGTGCCAGCAGTCCACTTTCAACGGAGCAGTACTTC
CASSPLSTEQYF
>NA|NA|TRBJ2-5|TRBV28
TGTGCCAGCAGTTTCCAGAAGGAGTGGACAGAAGAGACCCAGTACTTC
CASSFQKEWTEETQYF
>NA|NA|TRBJ2-7|TRBV28
TGTGCCAGCAGTCAACAGGCGTACGAGCAGTACTTC
CASSQQAYEQYF
>NA|many|TRBJ1-1|TRBV6-5
TGTGCCAGCAGGCTTTTGCGTGTGCCAGGGAACACTGAAGCTTTCTTT
CASRLLRVPGNTEAFF